These T cell receptor beta chains were read from a single sample in a study of blood T cells in healthy people across ages. TCRdb reprocessed the 5' RACE reads via MiXCR and lists one record per CDR3 protein. The data hold approximately 1.5 million distinct CDR3 sequences, with about 45% observed a single time. The specimen sequenced was blood. The receptors come from a young woman in good health. The CDR3 runs from the conserved cysteine through the conserved F or W. The D gene is left open where the match is weak. Clone size is stated in some rows and not others, as once, few, many or a class when expanded.

TRBD1	TRBJ1-2	TRBV4-2	.	CASSPRDRGHDYGYTF	TGTGCCAGCAGCCCCCGGGACAGGGGGCATGACTATGGCTACACCTTC
.	TRBJ2-3	TRBV5-1	.	CASSLPQGDTQYF	TGCGCCAGCAGCCTGCCCCAGGGGGATACGCAGTATTTT
.	TRBJ2-7	TRBV9	.	CASSAGGTLAYEQYF	TGTGCCAGCAGCGCAGGTGGGACGTTGGCCTACGAGCAGTACTTC
.	TRBJ2-2	TRBV6-2/TRBV6-3	few	CASSYSILDLLFTGELFF	TGTGCCAGCAGTTACTCGATCCTAGACCTGCTATTCACCGGGGAGCTGTTTTTT
.	TRBJ1-1	TRBV28	.	CASSLRGRYTEAFF	TGTGCCAGCAGTTTACGGGGGCGGTACACTGAAGCTTTCTTT
.	TRBJ2-4	TRBV7-2	.	CASSLRTSRERIAKNIQYF	TGTGCCAGCAGCTTACGCACTAGCAGGGAGAGGATTGCCAAAAACATTCAGTACTTC
TRBD2	TRBJ2-3	TRBV12-3/TRBV12-4	.	CASSFASGGVNTQYF	TGTGCCAGCAGTTTTGCTAGCGGGGGGGTAAATACGCAGTATTTT
TRBD1	TRBJ1-2	TRBV15	.	CATSEDRAYGYTF	TGTGCCACCAGCGAGGACAGGGCTTATGGCTACACCTTC
TRBD2	TRBJ2-2	TRBV10-3	.	CAISATSGRTPSNTGELFF	TGTGCCATCAGTGCCACTAGCGGGAGGACTCCCTCGAACACCGGGGAGCTGTTTTTT
TRBD2	TRBJ2-5	TRBV2	.	CASSRQLAGQETQYF	TGTGCCAGCAGTCGTCAGCTAGCGGGACAAGAGACCCAGTACTTC
TRBD2	TRBJ2-2	TRBV29-1	.	CSAIAGVHTGELFF	TGCAGCGCAATAGCGGGGGTGCACACCGGGGAGCTGTTTTTT
.	TRBJ1-1	TRBV4-3	few	CASSQDRGPTEAFF	TGCGCCAGCAGCCAAGATCGGGGTCCCACTGAAGCTTTCTTT
.	TRBJ2-7	TRBV20-1	.	CSAQNRSTYEQYF	TGCAGTGCTCAAAACAGGTCAACCTACGAGCAGTACTTC
TRBD1	TRBJ1-5	TRBV7-8	.	CASMGGTGAYSNQPQHF	TGTGCCAGCATGGGCGGGACAGGAGCTTATAGCAATCAGCCCCAGCATTTT
.	TRBJ2-7	TRBV11-2	few	CASSSQGPGEQYF	TGTGCCAGCAGTTCTCAGGGTCCGGGCGAGCAGTACTTC
TRBD2	TRBJ2-7	TRBV25-1	few	CASSEWWTSGRAYEQYF	TGTGCCAGCAGTGAATGGTGGACTAGCGGGAGGGCCTACGAGCAGTACTTC
TRBD1	TRBJ1-5	TRBV12-3/TRBV12-4	few	CASSSSGQGADQPQHF	TGTGCCAGCAGTTCTAGCGGACAGGGGGCGGATCAGCCCCAGCATTTT
TRBD1	TRBJ1-5	TRBV20-1	.	CSAKHQTGTSDQPQHF	TGCAGTGCTAAACACCAGACAGGGACTAGCGATCAGCCCCAGCATTTT
.	TRBJ2-3	TRBV24-1	few	CATSDSPGRVVPDTQYF	TGTGCCACCAGTGATTCGCCCGGCAGGGTGGTCCCAGATACGCAGTATTTT
.	TRBJ1-5	TRBV6-5	.	CASSYSSVQPQHF	TGTGCCAGCAGTTACAGCAGTGTTCAGCCCCAGCATTTT
.	TRBJ2-3	TRBV29-1	.	CSVEPPRGATDTQYF	TGCAGCGTTGAACCCCCCAGGGGCGCCACAGATACGCAGTATTTT
.	TRBJ2-3	TRBV3-1	.	CASSQGGRSDTQYF	TGTGCCAGCAGCCAAGGAGGCCGATCTGATACGCAGTATTTT
TRBD2	TRBJ2-3	TRBV3-1	.	CASSQGYSGSGTQYF	TGTGCCAGCAGCCAAGGATACAGCGGGAGTGGTACGCAGTATTTT
.	TRBJ1-5	TRBV28	.	CASKTGRRAYSNQPQHF	TGTGCCAGCAAAACGGGCAGACGTGCCTATAGCAATCAGCCCCAGCATTTT
.	TRBJ2-3	TRBV10-3	few	CAISGGADTQYF	TGTGCCATCAGTGGCGGAGCCGATACGCAGTATTTT
.	TRBJ2-7	TRBV29-1	.	CSVEDPGEQYF	TGCAGCGTTGAAGATCCGGGCGAGCAGTACTTC
.	TRBJ2-1	TRBV7-2	.	CASQSAAHNEQFF	TGTGCCAGCCAATCCGCGGCTCACAATGAGCAGTTCTTC
TRBD1	TRBJ2-1	TRBV9	few	CASSAAGGMVYNEQFF	TGTGCCAGCAGCGCGGCAGGGGGAATGGTCTACAATGAGCAGTTCTTC
TRBD1	TRBJ1-2	TRBV5-1	few	CASTFGTGNGYTF	TGCGCCAGCACCTTTGGGACAGGGAACGGCTACACCTTC
TRBD1	TRBJ1-2	TRBV4-3	many	CASSQDMGQEDYGYTF	TGCGCCAGCAGCCAAGATATGGGACAGGAAGACTATGGCTACACCTTC
.	TRBJ1-4	TRBV12-3/TRBV12-4	.	CASSFGATNEKLFF	TGCGCCAGCAGCTTCGGGGCGACTAATGAAAAACTGTTTTTT
TRBD1	TRBJ2-1	TRBV7-9	.	CASSLPRGRRYNEQFF	TGTGCCAGCAGCTTACCCAGGGGGCGGAGGTACAATGAGCAGTTCTTC
.	TRBJ1-1	TRBV5-1	few	CASSLAQTNTGAFF	TGCGCCAGCAGCTTGGCACAAACGAACACTGGAGCTTTCTTT
.	TRBJ2-2	TRBV11-3	.	CASSSIIGELFF	TGTGCCAGCAGCTCTATTATCGGGGAGCTGTTTTTT
.	TRBJ2-7	TRBV28	.	CASSFAGGVYHEQYF	TGTGCCAGCAGTTTTGCTGGCGGGGTTTACCACGAGCAGTACTTC
TRBD1	TRBJ2-1	TRBV7-2	few	CASSFDRGFYNEQFF	TGTGCCAGCAGCTTCGACAGGGGGTTCTACAATGAGCAGTTCTTC
.	TRBJ1-1	TRBV4-3	.	CAGSQVLGEAFF	TGCGCCGGCAGCCAAGTTCTTGGGGAGGCTTTCTTT
.	TRBJ1-2	TRBV29-1	.	CSVGRGLLGDTF	TGCAGCGTTGGAAGGGGCCTCTTGGGGGACACCTTC
TRBD1	TRBJ1-1	TRBV20-1	.	CSALDQGDILNTEAFF	TGCAGTGCATTAGACCAGGGGGACATCCTGAACACTGAAGCTTTCTTT
.	TRBJ1-1	TRBV20-1	.	CSASSIAAGGEAFF	TGCAGTGCCAGTTCCATAGCGGCCGGCGGTGAAGCTTTCTTT
.	TRBJ1-1	TRBV12-3/TRBV12-4	few	CASSYPGAVTEAFF	TGTGCCAGCAGTTACCCCGGGGCTGTCACTGAAGCTTTCTTT
TRBD1	TRBJ1-5	TRBV15	.	CATSPGGGQPQHF	TGTGCCACCAGCCCAGGGGGCGGACAGCCCCAGCATTTT
.	TRBJ2-7	TRBV4-2	.	CASSQGGLYEQYF	TGTGCCAGCAGCCAAGGAGGGCTTTACGAGCAGTACTTC
.	TRBJ1-5	TRBV4-1	few	CASSQRGPSFNNQPQHF	TGCGCCAGCAGCCAGAGGGGACCGAGTTTTAACAATCAGCCCCAGCATTTT
.	TRBJ2-1	TRBV27	.	CASSFSAVSSYNDQFF	TGTGCCAGCAGTTTCTCAGCGGTTAGCTCCTACAATGATCAGTTCTTC
TRBD1	TRBJ2-4	TRBV2	many	CASSGETGGLGIQYF	TGTGCCAGCAGTGGGGAGACAGGGGGCTTAGGAATTCAGTACTTC
TRBD2	TRBJ2-7	TRBV3-1	.	CASSQALAGGRNEQYF	TGTGCCAGCAGCCAAGCCCTAGCGGGAGGCCGGAATGAGCAGTACTTC
.	TRBJ2-3	TRBV7-6	.	CASSLGGPTDTRYF	TGTGCCAGCAGCCTCGGGGGGCCTACAGATACGCGGTATTTT
TRBD1	TRBJ2-5	TRBV6-6	many	CASTPKGGLETQYF	TGTGCCAGCACTCCCAAAGGGGGCTTGGAGACCCAGTACTTC
.	TRBJ1-1	TRBV10-3	.	CAISESEKNTEAFF	TGTGCCATCAGTGAGTCGGAGAAGAACACTGAAGCTTTCTTT
.	TRBJ1-6	TRBV7-2	.	CASSLPGRSPPHF	TGTGCCAGCAGCTTACCTGGTCGGAGTCCCCCCCACTTT
TRBD1	TRBJ2-7	TRBV6-5	.	CASTQTGTGIYEQYF	TGTGCCAGCACTCAAACAGGGACAGGGATATACGAGCAGTACTTC
.	TRBJ1-6	TRBV4-1	.	CASRDWGSSYNSPLHF	TGCGCCAGTCGGGATTGGGGGAGCTCCTATAATTCACCCCTCCACTTT
.	TRBJ2-1	TRBV20-1	few	CSASQLYNEQFF	TGCAGTGCTAGTCAGCTCTACAATGAGCAGTTCTTC